This TCR beta chain was found in a study of cytomegalovirus exposure and HLA in healthy donors. Trimming removed 0 bases from V and 2 bases from J; junction bases left unmatched: 6. Germline V gives CDR1 LNHNV, CDR2 YYDKDF (reference sequence). The CDR3 extends over 17 amino acids. General study results and limits: Overall, about 160 TCR beta chains were annotated as cytomegalovirus-associated.

PCR used 60 Vbeta primers and 13 Jbeta primers. TCRdb's copy holds only in-frame clones and misses some; the assay was immunoSEQ multiplex PCR. The table has over 150,000 clones, around 70% seen once. Of note for this clone: The antigen remains undetermined.

The V call is TRBV15, the J call TRBJ2-3, with 9 positions matching TRBD1. The material sequenced was PBMCs. This receptor was obtained from a male donor in good health and CMV-seronegative. CDR3 sequence (DNA): TGTGCCACCAGCAGAGATCCCCGGACAGGGGACACAGATACGCAGTATTTT. Its translation: CATSRDPRTGDTDTQYF.